The rows below give T cell receptor beta chains drawn from one sample of a study of blood T cell repertoires in COVID-19. Libraries were prepared by immunoSEQ multiplex PCR; TCRdb keeps only in-frame clonotypes and omits some of them. Found here are about 150,000 clones, 85% of them singletons; the top ten hold less than 10%. The material sequenced was peripheral blood. The receptors stem from a woman in her fifties or sixties with COVID-19, enrolled during active disease. Each CDR3 is given with its conserved first and last residue. D genes are given only for firm matches. Only some rows state a clone size, as once, few, many or a class for expanded clones.

j_call v_call d_call clone_size cdr3_aa cdr3_nt
TRBJ1-2 TRBV14 TRBD1 . CASSPWDRNYGYTF TGTGCCAGCAGCCCATGGGACAGGAACTATGGCTACACCTTC
TRBJ2-3 TRBV29-1 . . CSINRADTQYF TGCAGCATAAATCGGGCAGATACGCAGTATTTT
TRBJ1-1 TRBV10-3 TRBD1 . CAISDPGQGNTEAFF TGTGCCATCAGTGACCCAGGACAGGGGAACACTGAAGCTTTCTTT
TRBJ1-2 TRBV6-2/TRBV6-3 TRBD1 . CASSTGTGGDYSYTF TGTGCCAGCAGTACCGGGACAGGGGGCGACTATAGCTACACCTTC
TRBJ1-4 TRBV7-9 TRBD1 few CASSNRGRLEKLFF TGTGCCAGCAGCAACAGGGGGCGCCTTGAAAAACTGTTTTTT
TRBJ2-5 TRBV19 . . CASSMYSQETQYF TGTGCCAGTAGTATGTACAGTCAAGAGACCCAGTACTTC
TRBJ1-1 TRBV7-8 . . CASSPRIERNTEAFF TGTGCCAGCAGCCCCCGTATAGAAAGGAACACTGAAGCTTTCTTT
TRBJ1-1 TRBV30 TRBD1 . CASRQGGNTEAFF TGTGCCTCCCGGCAGGGGGGAAACACTGAAGCTTTCTTT
TRBJ1-1 TRBV18 . . CASSQGKDTEAFF TGTGCCAGCTCACAGGGGAAGGACACTGAAGCTTTCTTT
TRBJ1-2 TRBV6-5 . . CASRPSGGNYYGYTF TGTGCCAGCAGGCCCTCAGGAGGGAACTACTATGGCTACACCTTC
TRBJ2-3 TRBV7-3 . . CASSLYRDTDTQYF TGTGCCAGCAGCTTATACAGGGACACAGATACGCAGTATTTT
TRBJ1-1 TRBV6-1 . . CASSEYYTEAFF TGTGCCAGCAGTGAATACTACACTGAAGCTTTCTTT
TRBJ2-5 TRBV7-3 TRBD1 . CASSLGQGETQYF TGTGCCAGCAGTCTAGGACAGGGGGAGACCCAGTACTTC
TRBJ1-5 TRBV7-9 TRBD1 few CASSPGGQGGQPQHF TGTGCCAGCAGCCCGGGTGGACAGGGCGGGCAGCCCCAGCATTTT